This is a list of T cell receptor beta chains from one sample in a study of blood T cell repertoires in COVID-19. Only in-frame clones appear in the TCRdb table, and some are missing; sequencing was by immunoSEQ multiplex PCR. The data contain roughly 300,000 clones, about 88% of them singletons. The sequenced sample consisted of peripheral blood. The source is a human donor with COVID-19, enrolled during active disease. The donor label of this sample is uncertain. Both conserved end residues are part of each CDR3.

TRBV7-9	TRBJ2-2	CASSRLAANTGELFF
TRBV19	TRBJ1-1	CASSQGVRTEAFF
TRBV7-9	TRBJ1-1	CASSAGRMNTEAFF
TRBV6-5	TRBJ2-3	CASSLTWGPTDTQYF
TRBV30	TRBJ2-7	CAWSGPGWEQYF
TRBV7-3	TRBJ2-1	CASSLSSVRGVAYNEQFF
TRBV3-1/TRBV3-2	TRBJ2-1	CASSQPGLAGAYNEQFF
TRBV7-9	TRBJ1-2	CASSLVSREPYGYTF
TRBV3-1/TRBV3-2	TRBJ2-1	CASSQDVREGSDEQFF
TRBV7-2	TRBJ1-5	CASSLVPGWNQPQHF
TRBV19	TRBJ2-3	CASSKDSDYTDTQYF
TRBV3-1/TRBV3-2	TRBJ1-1	CASSQPTGGWNTEAFF
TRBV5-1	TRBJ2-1	CASSLFEVAGHNEQFF
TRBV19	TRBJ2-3	CASTYGGAGGEDTQYF
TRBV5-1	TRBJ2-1	CASSLDGEPLIEQFF
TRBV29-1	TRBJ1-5	CSVGTGTGGGQPQHF
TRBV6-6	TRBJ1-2	CASSSLSGTGAGYTF
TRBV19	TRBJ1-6	CASSTQAQPNSPLHF
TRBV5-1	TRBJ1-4	CASSLGGGGEKLFF
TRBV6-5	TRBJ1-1	CASSPEGNTEAFF
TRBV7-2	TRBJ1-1	CASSLARNEAFF
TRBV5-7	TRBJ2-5	CASSDPPAGGQETQYF
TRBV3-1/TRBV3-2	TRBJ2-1	CASSRMTGVHNEQFF
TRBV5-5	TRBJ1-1	CASSQDRPGTEAFF
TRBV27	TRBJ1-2	CASSPRAPGANYGYTF
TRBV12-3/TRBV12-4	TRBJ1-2	CASSLTLGGYTF
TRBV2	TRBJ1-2	CASSDAISDYGYTF
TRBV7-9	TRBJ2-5	CASSSKDRRETQYF
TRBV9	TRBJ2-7	CASSVGAQREVPYEQYF
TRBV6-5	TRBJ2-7	CASTGGSGEQYF
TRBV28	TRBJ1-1	CASSRARAANTEAFF
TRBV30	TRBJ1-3	CARGGSNSGNTIYF
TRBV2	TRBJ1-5	CASSEALRGPFYSNQPQHF
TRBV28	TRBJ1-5	CASSFSGNRQPQHF
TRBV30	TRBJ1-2	CAWSVQGVYQTF
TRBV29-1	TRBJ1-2	CSVEARTRAYGYTF
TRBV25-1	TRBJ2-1	CASSDTSGLGNEQFF
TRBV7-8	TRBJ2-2	CASSLNPQGYTGELFF
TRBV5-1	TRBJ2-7	CASSWGTSSREQYF
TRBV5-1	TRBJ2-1	CASSVGRVVNEQFF
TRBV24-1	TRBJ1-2	CATGGNYGYTF
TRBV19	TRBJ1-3	CASSIQHLSGNTIYF
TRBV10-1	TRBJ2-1	CASSVATSSNSYNEQFF
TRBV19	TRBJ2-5	CASSTFGLAGGPETQYF
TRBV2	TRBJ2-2	CASSPGIPDTGELFF
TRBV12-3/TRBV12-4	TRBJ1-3	CASTRGGNTIYF
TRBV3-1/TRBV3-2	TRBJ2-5	CASSQVGVGGTQYF
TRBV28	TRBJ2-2	CASATGTFGVGELFF
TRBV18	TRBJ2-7	CASSLRDSNEQYF
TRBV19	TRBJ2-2	CASRTGGGELFF
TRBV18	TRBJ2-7	CASSPGQGAEQYF
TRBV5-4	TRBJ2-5	CASSLGLAGGETQYF
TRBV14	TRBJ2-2	CASSQVRGTGELFF
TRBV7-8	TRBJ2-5	CASSLSETGETQYF
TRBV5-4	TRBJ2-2	CASSSGLAGVAGELFF
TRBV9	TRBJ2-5	CASSGPWREDEETQYF
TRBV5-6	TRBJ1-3	CASSWRTQGNTIYF
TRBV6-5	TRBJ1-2	CASSQGTLYGYTF
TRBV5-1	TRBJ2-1	CASSLNPGGQGVREQFF
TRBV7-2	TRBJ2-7	CASGSTGGAYEQYF